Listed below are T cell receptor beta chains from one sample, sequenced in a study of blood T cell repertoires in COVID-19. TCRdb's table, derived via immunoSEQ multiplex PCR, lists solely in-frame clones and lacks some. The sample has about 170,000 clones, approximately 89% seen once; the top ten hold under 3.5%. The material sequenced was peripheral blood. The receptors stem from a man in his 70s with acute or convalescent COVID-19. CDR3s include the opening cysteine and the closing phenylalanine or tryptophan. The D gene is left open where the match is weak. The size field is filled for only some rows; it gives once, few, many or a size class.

cdr3_nt: TGTGCCACCAGTGGTGGTCAGGGCAACTACAATGAGCAGTTCTTC
cdr3_aa: CATSGGQGNYNEQFF
v_call: TRBV24-1
d_call: NA
j_call: TRBJ2-1
cdr3_length: 15
clone_size: NA

cdr3_nt: TGTGCCACCAGTGGACAGGGTAGGATGGGTCCGCAGTATTTT
cdr3_aa: CATSGQGRMGPQYF
v_call: TRBV24-1
d_call: TRBD1
j_call: TRBJ2-3
cdr3_length: 14
clone_size: NA

cdr3_nt: TGTGCCAGCTCACCAACGGGGGGCGAAAAACTGTTTTTT
cdr3_aa: CASSPTGGEKLFF
v_call: TRBV18
d_call: NA
j_call: TRBJ1-4
cdr3_length: 13
clone_size: NA

cdr3_nt: TGTGCCAGCAGCCCCTCAGGGACACCCTACGAGCAGTACTTC
cdr3_aa: CASSPSGTPYEQYF
v_call: TRBV9
d_call: NA
j_call: TRBJ2-7
cdr3_length: 14
clone_size: NA

cdr3_nt: TGTGCCAGCAGCGGAGGACAGGTATCCTACGAGCAGTACTTC
cdr3_aa: CASSGGQVSYEQYF
v_call: TRBV5-6
d_call: TRBD1
j_call: TRBJ2-7
cdr3_length: 14
clone_size: NA

cdr3_nt: TGTGCCAGCAGTGAAGCGCTTCGGGGGGTACTCCAAGAGACCCAGTACTTC
cdr3_aa: CASSEALRGVLQETQYF
v_call: TRBV6-1
d_call: TRBD2
j_call: TRBJ2-5
cdr3_length: 17
clone_size: once

cdr3_nt: TGTGCCAGCAGGGTCCCACTTAACTATGGCTACACCTTC
cdr3_aa: CASRVPLNYGYTF
v_call: TRBV28
d_call: NA
j_call: TRBJ1-2
cdr3_length: 13
clone_size: once

cdr3_nt: TGTGCCAGCAGCGTACGACTAGCGGGGGACTACGAGCAGTACTTC
cdr3_aa: CASSVRLAGDYEQYF
v_call: TRBV7-2
d_call: TRBD2
j_call: TRBJ2-7
cdr3_length: 15
clone_size: once

cdr3_nt: TGTGCCAGCAGTTCGTCTAGCGGGAGAGGCGCCGGGGAGCTGTTTTTT
cdr3_aa: CASSSSSGRGAGELFF
v_call: TRBV4-2
d_call: TRBD2
j_call: TRBJ2-2
cdr3_length: 16
clone_size: NA

cdr3_nt: TGCGCCAGCAGCCGAGGGCCCCGACCTAGCACAGATACGCAGTATTTT
cdr3_aa: CASSRGPRPSTDTQYF
v_call: TRBV5-1
d_call: NA
j_call: TRBJ2-3
cdr3_length: 16
clone_size: NA

cdr3_nt: TGTGCCAGCAGTCCTGACACCGACTCTGGAAACACCATATATTTT
cdr3_aa: CASSPDTDSGNTIYF
v_call: TRBV6-5
d_call: NA
j_call: TRBJ1-3
cdr3_length: 15
clone_size: NA

cdr3_nt: TGCGCCAGCAGCTTGGTGGGGGACAGCGGGGAGCTGTTTTTT
cdr3_aa: CASSLVGDSGELFF
v_call: TRBV5-1
d_call: TRBD1
j_call: TRBJ2-2
cdr3_length: 14
clone_size: NA

cdr3_nt: TGTGCCATCAGTGAGCCGGACAGGGAGGGCGAGCAGTACTTC
cdr3_aa: CAISEPDREGEQYF
v_call: TRBV10-3
d_call: NA
j_call: TRBJ2-7
cdr3_length: 14
clone_size: NA

cdr3_nt: TGTGCCAGCAGTTACTCAAGTCTAGCGGGAGGCGAGCAGTACTTC
cdr3_aa: CASSYSSLAGGEQYF
v_call: TRBV6-6
d_call: TRBD2
j_call: TRBJ2-7
cdr3_length: 15
clone_size: NA

cdr3_nt: TGTGCCAGCAGCCAAGATTCCCAGTCGGGGGAGACCCAGTACTTC
cdr3_aa: CASSQDSQSGETQYF
v_call: TRBV3-1/TRBV3-2
d_call: NA
j_call: TRBJ2-5
cdr3_length: 15
clone_size: NA

cdr3_nt: TGTGCCAGCAGCCCCGTCTTGCGATCCTACAATGAGCAGTTCTTC
cdr3_aa: CASSPVLRSYNEQFF
v_call: TRBV7-2
d_call: NA
j_call: TRBJ2-1
cdr3_length: 15
clone_size: NA

cdr3_nt: TGTGCCAGCAGCCTTAACCTAGCGGCCGAGCAGTTCTTC
cdr3_aa: CASSLNLAAEQFF
v_call: TRBV7-2
d_call: TRBD2
j_call: TRBJ2-1
cdr3_length: 13
clone_size: NA

cdr3_nt: TGTGCCACCAGTGATTCCGGACTAGCGGGAGTTGTAGGAAATGAGCAGTTCTTC
cdr3_aa: CATSDSGLAGVVGNEQFF
v_call: TRBV24-1
d_call: TRBD2
j_call: TRBJ2-1
cdr3_length: 18
clone_size: NA

cdr3_nt: TGTGCCAGCAGCCAAATCGGGACTAGCGGCCAAGGGGGTACCGGGGAGCTGTTTTTT
cdr3_aa: CASSQIGTSGQGGTGELFF
v_call: TRBV14
d_call: TRBD2
j_call: TRBJ2-2
cdr3_length: 19
clone_size: NA

cdr3_nt: TGTGCCAGCACAAGGGGCTCAGCCTACAATGAGCAGTTCTTC
cdr3_aa: CASTRGSAYNEQFF
v_call: TRBV7-9
d_call: NA
j_call: TRBJ2-1
cdr3_length: 14
clone_size: NA

cdr3_nt: TGTGCCACCACTGCAAGAGGAAATACGCAGTATTTT
cdr3_aa: CATTARGNTQYF
v_call: TRBV28
d_call: NA
j_call: TRBJ2-3
cdr3_length: 12
clone_size: NA

cdr3_nt: TGTGCCAGCAGCTTAGGGACTTCATCCTACGAGCAGTACTTC
cdr3_aa: CASSLGTSSYEQYF
v_call: TRBV7-9
d_call: NA
j_call: TRBJ2-7
cdr3_length: 14
clone_size: few

cdr3_nt: TGTGCCAGCAGCGGCCAACTCTCAAATGAGCAGTTCTTC
cdr3_aa: CASSGQLSNEQFF
v_call: TRBV9
d_call: NA
j_call: TRBJ2-1
cdr3_length: 13
clone_size: NA

cdr3_nt: TGCGCCAGCAGCTACGCTCCCGGCGGGGGGACCTACGAGCAGTACTTC
cdr3_aa: CASSYAPGGGTYEQYF
v_call: TRBV4-1
d_call: TRBD2
j_call: TRBJ2-7
cdr3_length: 16
clone_size: NA

cdr3_nt: TGTGCCATCAGTGAGTCTAGCGGGAAAGGTACCGGGGAGCTGTTTTTT
cdr3_aa: CAISESSGKGTGELFF
v_call: TRBV10-3
d_call: TRBD2
j_call: TRBJ2-2
cdr3_length: 16
clone_size: NA

cdr3_nt: TGCGCCGGACAGGGACGGCCCCTTGACGAGCAGTACTTC
cdr3_aa: CAGQGRPLDEQYF
v_call: TRBV4-3
d_call: TRBD1
j_call: TRBJ2-7
cdr3_length: 13
clone_size: NA

cdr3_nt: TGTGCCAGCAGCCAGGGACTTATACAAGAGACCCAGTACTTC
cdr3_aa: CASSQGLIQETQYF
v_call: TRBV3-1/TRBV3-2
d_call: NA
j_call: TRBJ2-5
cdr3_length: 14
clone_size: NA

cdr3_nt: TGCGCCAGCTCCTGGGCGCCAGGGGATACGCAGTATTTT
cdr3_aa: CASSWAPGDTQYF
v_call: TRBV10-1
d_call: NA
j_call: TRBJ2-3
cdr3_length: 13
clone_size: NA

cdr3_nt: TGCAGTGCTAGTACTAGCGGTTCACAGAAGGGCACAGATACGCAGTATTTT
cdr3_aa: CSASTSGSQKGTDTQYF
v_call: TRBV20-1
d_call: TRBD2
j_call: TRBJ2-3
cdr3_length: 17
clone_size: NA

cdr3_nt: TGTGCCAGCAGTTACCAGCGGGTTGGGACTGAAGCTTTCTTT
cdr3_aa: CASSYQRVGTEAFF
v_call: TRBV6-5
d_call: NA
j_call: TRBJ1-1
cdr3_length: 14
clone_size: NA

cdr3_nt: TGTGCCATCAGTCAAAGGGTGGGACTAGTCACAGATACGCAGTATTTT
cdr3_aa: CAISQRVGLVTDTQYF
v_call: TRBV10-3
d_call: TRBD2
j_call: TRBJ2-3
cdr3_length: 16
clone_size: NA

cdr3_nt: TGTGCCAGCAGTTTAACAGGGGCCGGGGATTCACCCCTCCACTTT
cdr3_aa: CASSLTGAGDSPLHF
v_call: TRBV6-5
d_call: TRBD1
j_call: TRBJ1-6
cdr3_length: 15
clone_size: few

cdr3_nt: TGTGCCAGCAGCTTAGCGCTAGGACAGCAGAACACTGAAGCTTTCTTT
cdr3_aa: CASSLALGQQNTEAFF
v_call: TRBV7-9
d_call: NA
j_call: TRBJ1-1
cdr3_length: 16
clone_size: once